These T cell receptor beta chains were read from a single sample in a study of identical twins. TCRdb analysed the 5' RACE reads with MiXCR anew, one entry per CDR3 protein. The sample lists a few hundred thousand distinct CDR3 sequences; approximately 13% were seen once. Another study also made use of these data, one on yellow fever vaccine responses in identical twins.

Sequences were obtained from CD8+ T cells sorted from blood. The source is a woman in her late teens or twenties in good health. CDR3s include the opening cysteine and the closing phenylalanine or tryptophan. Fields, in order: D gene, J gene, V gene, clone size, CDR3 DNA, CDR3 protein. A D gene is named only where the DNA matches it firmly. Only part of the rows carry a size: once, few, many, or a class if the clone is expanded.

TRBD1	TRBJ2-1	TRBV7-9	few	TGTGCCAGCAGCCTCTGGGACAGGGGGGATGAGCAGTTCTTC	CASSLWDRGDEQFF
.	TRBJ2-1	TRBV13	few	TGTGCCAGCAGCCCAGGACGGGCTGAGCAGTTCTTC	CASSPGRAEQFF
TRBD1	TRBJ2-5	TRBV20-1	.	TGCAGTGCTAGAGTCCGGGGACAGGGGAAACAAGAGACCCAGTACTTC	CSARVRGQGKQETQYF
.	TRBJ1-2	TRBV28	few	TGTGCCAGCAGCCTCGGTTCGGTGAACTATGGCTACACCTTC	CASSLGSVNYGYTF
.	TRBJ2-5	TRBV20-1	.	TGCAGTGCTAGAATAAGACAGGGCCGGGGGCAAGAGACCCAGTACTTC	CSARIRQGRGQETQYF
.	TRBJ2-1	TRBV20-1	few	TGCAGTGCTAGAGGGGTACTAGGAGACAATGAGCAGTTCTTC	CSARGVLGDNEQFF
.	TRBJ1-6	TRBV10-1	.	TGCGCCAGCAGTGAAGACCGCCCGGATTCACCCCTCCACTTT	CASSEDRPDSPLHF
.	TRBJ2-1	TRBV4-1	few	TGCGCCAGCAGCCAAGCCTCGGCTCAGGCGAGCGATGCGTTCTTC	CASSQASAQASDAFF
TRBD2	TRBJ2-7	TRBV6-5	.	TGTGCCAGCAGTTACCCAAAATCACTAGCGGGAGAGACCAACGAGCAGTACTTC	CASSYPKSLAGETNEQYF
TRBD2	TRBJ2-1	TRBV29-1	.	TGCAGCGTCATTAGCGGGACTGAGCAGTTCTTC	CSVISGTEQFF
TRBD1	TRBJ2-7	TRBV12-5	few	TGTGCTAGTGGTCTCAGGGGGCTCCGGTACGAGCAGTACTTC	CASGLRGLRYEQYF
TRBD2	TRBJ2-3	TRBV5-6	many	TGTGCCAGCAGCTTATCTAGCGGGAGTTTGGATACGCAGTATTTT	CASSLSSGSLDTQYF
TRBD1	TRBJ2-1	TRBV29-1	.	TGCAGCGTTGACGAGACAGGGGTCGGAGAGCAGTTCTTC	CSVDETGVGEQFF
.	TRBJ2-1	TRBV7-9	once	TGTGCCAGCTACCATAGAGTAAATGAGCAGTTCTTC	CASYHRVNEQFF
TRBD2	TRBJ2-1	TRBV20-1	.	TGCAGTGCTAGACAAACTAGCGGGAGAGGTGAGCAGTTCTTC	CSARQTSGRGEQFF
.	TRBJ2-5	TRBV15	few	TGTGCCACCAGCAGAGGAGTCCAAGAGACCCAGTACTTC	CATSRGVQETQYF
.	TRBJ2-2	TRBV28	few	TGTGCCAGCAGTTCGACAGTGGACTTCACCGAGGAGCTGTTTTTT	CASSSTVDFTEELFF
.	TRBJ2-7	TRBV11-2	few	TGTGCCAGCAGCTTAAAGGGCAGACAGAGTATCTCCTACGAGCAGTACTTC	CASSLKGRQSISYEQYF
TRBD1	TRBJ2-7	TRBV4-2	.	TGTGCCAGCAGCCAAGAAGGGGGACAGGGGGTCCTTATCGGGTACGAGCAGTACTTC	CASSQEGGQGVLIGYEQYF
TRBD2	TRBJ2-7	TRBV5-1	many	TGCGCCAGCAGCTTGAAGACTAGCGGCTACGAGCAGTACTTC	CASSLKTSGYEQYF
TRBD2	TRBJ2-7	TRBV7-9	.	TGTGCCAGCAGCATACCGACTAGCGGGAGAACCAACGAGCAGTACTTC	CASSIPTSGRTNEQYF
TRBD1	TRBJ1-1	TRBV28	few	TGTGCCAGCAGTTTAACCACAGGGGGTAGCTCTGAAGCTTTCTTT	CASSLTTGGSSEAFF
TRBD2	TRBJ2-7	TRBV4-1	.	TGCGCCAGCAGCCCCCGACTAGCGGGAGTCTCCCCCCACGAGCAGTACTTC	CASSPRLAGVSPHEQYF
.	TRBJ2-5	TRBV6-1	.	TGTGCCAGCAGTGAAGATAGGGGGGGCGTAGAGACCCAGTACTTC	CASSEDRGGVETQYF
.	TRBJ2-2	TRBV12-3/TRBV12-4	.	TGTGCCAGCACCACGGGGACCGGGGAGCTGTTTTTT	CASTTGTGELFF
.	TRBJ2-3	TRBV11-2	many	TGTGCCAGCAGCTTCCAGGCAGATACGCAGTATTTT	CASSFQADTQYF
.	TRBJ2-7	TRBV27	few	TGTGCCAGCAGTTCACGACGATACGAGCAGTACTTC	CASSSRRYEQYF
.	TRBJ2-7	TRBV5-1	.	TGCGCCAGCAGCTTGGGGGGAGAGGGGCGGTCCTACGAGCAGTACTTC	CASSLGGEGRSYEQYF
.	TRBJ1-5	TRBV7-2	few	TGTGCCAGCAGCTTTTGGGGGGATCAGCCCCAGCATTTT	CASSFWGDQPQHF
TRBD1	TRBJ2-1	TRBV7-6	few	TGTGCCAGCAGCTTGACAGGGGAATTGGGAGGCTCCTACAATGAGCAGTTCTTC	CASSLTGELGGSYNEQFF
TRBD1	TRBJ2-1	TRBV6-1	few	TGTGCCAGCAGTGAAGCGACAGGGGGTGGCCGAACCAATGAGCAGTTCTTC	CASSEATGGGRTNEQFF
TRBD1	TRBJ2-7	TRBV20-1	.	TGCAGTGCTTACCGGGACAGCTCCTACGAGCAGTACTTC	CSAYRDSSYEQYF
TRBD1	TRBJ1-4	TRBV4-2	.	TGTGCCAGCAGCCAAGGAGGAGACAGGGCTGAAAAACTGTTTTTT	CASSQGGDRAEKLFF
.	TRBJ1-2	TRBV20-1	few	TGCAGTGTCCCGCCGGGGCCTGATAACTATGGCTACACCTTC	CSVPPGPDNYGYTF
TRBD1	TRBJ2-1	TRBV20-1	.	TGCAGTGCTAGGACAGGGTTCTCCTACAATGAGCAGTTCTTC	CSARTGFSYNEQFF
.	TRBJ1-1	TRBV12-3/TRBV12-4	few	TGTGCCACCGGAGGTGGGAGTTCCACTGAAGCTTTCTTT	CATGGGSSTEAFF